These 29 T cell receptor beta chains share one sample of origin, sequenced in a study of Ad26.COV2.S vaccination and SARS-CoV-2 variants. Treatment here: around 19 received Ad26.COV2.S at low or high dose, single or two shots; several received placebo; per-sample allocation not given. Sampling took place 63 days after the first vaccine or placebo injection. Clones were sequenced by immunoSEQ multiplex PCR, and TCRdb holds only the in-frame ones, with some missing. The sample shows around 300,000 clones, about 86% of them seen only once. The sample consisted of peripheral blood, taken in a trial of Ad26.COV2.S vaccine versus placebo. Receptor source: a person aged 18-65 years who received the Ad26.COV2.S COVID-19 vaccine or a placebo.

This clone was picked up one time. CDR3 bases: TGTGCCACCAGTGAGGGGGGACAACTAGCGGGAGGGACCCAGCAGTATTTT. It is translated as CATSEGGQLAGGTQQYF. The V and J genes are TRBV24-1 and TRBJ2-3, with TRBD2 matching 13 bases. The trim removed 4 bases at V and 11 bases at J, leaving 14 bases unmatched. This CDR3 has 17 amino acids. CDR1 KGHDR and CDR2 SFDVKD come from the germline V gene.

The genes are TRBV28 and TRBJ1-1; unclear D gene. This CDR3 spans 15 amino acids. Germline V gene sequence: CDR1 MDHEN, CDR2 SYDVKM. Trimming removed 8 bases from V and 0 bases from J, with 16 bases in between. CDR3 in DNA: TGTGCCAGCCCCCCCGGCTCTGCGGTGAACACTGAAGCTTTCTTT. It specifies CASPPGSAVNTEAFF. Variable domain in full (rest from reference TRBV28 and TRBJ1-1): DVKVTQSSRYLVKRTGEKVFLECVQDMDHENMFWYRQDPGLGLRLIYFSYDVKMKEKGDIPEGYSVSREKKERFSLILESASTNQTSMYLCASPPGSAVNTEAFFGQGTRLTVV.

The chain recombines TRBV2 with TRBJ1-6; D gene uncertain. Trimming took off 7 bases at V and 7 bases at J, with 17 bases between the two ends. CDR1 and CDR2 from the germline V gene are SNHLY and FYNNEI. The CDR3 extends over 15 amino acids. This CDR3 is CASISDGASNSPLHF. CDR3 coding DNA: TGTGCCAGCATAAGCGACGGAGCGAGCAATTCACCCCTCCACTTT.

This sequence joins TRBV7-2 and TRBJ2-3; D may be TRBD1 (5 bases). The germline V gene encodes CDR1 SGHTA and CDR2 FQGNSA. V lost 5 bases and J 1 base, leaving 10 bases between the germline ends. There are 14 residues in the CDR3. The CDR3 DNA reads TGTGCCAGCAGCCCGAGACAGCGCACAGATACGCAGTATTTT. It encodes CASSPRQRTDTQYF.

The chain couples TRBV7-2 to TRBJ2-1; D may be TRBD1 (5 bases). This CDR3 is built from 15 residues. V lost 2 bases and J 0 bases, leaving 8 bases between the germline ends. CDR1 is SGHTA, CDR2 FQGNSA, per germline. CDR3 amino acids: CASSLSRASYNEQFF. CDR3 coding DNA: TGTGCCAGCAGCTTAAGCAGGGCCTCCTACAATGAGCAGTTCTTC.

The V and J genes are TRBV6-2 or TRBV6-3 and TRBJ1-1; TRBD1 matches 7 bases. Germline V CDR1 and CDR2: MNHEY, SVGEGT. The CDR3 is made up of 15 amino acids. V lost 2 bases to trimming and J lost 3 bases; unmatched junction nucleotides: 6. Here the CDR3 DNA reads TGTGCCAGCAGTTACAGGGACAGACCTTACACTGAAGCTTTCTTT. This encodes CASSYRDRPYTEAFF.

This clone has a single count. The V gene is TRBV5-6, the J gene TRBJ2-1; D may be TRBD1 (5 bases). With 4 bases removed from V and 4 bases from J, the gap between germline ends came to 9 bases. This CDR3 has 13 amino acids. Germline loops: CDR1 SGHDT, CDR2 YYEEEE. CDR3 coding DNA: TGTGCCAGCAGCGTGGACACTTACAATGAGCAGTTCTTC. Translation gives CASSVDTYNEQFF.

This chain uses TRBV29-1 with TRBJ2-1; 8 bases are a match to TRBD1. This CDR3 has 15 residues. V shed 4 bases and J 11 bases; nucleotides not matched to a gene: 16. Germline values: CDR1 SQVTM, CDR2 ANQGSEA. CDR3 amino acids: CSVVSLGTGPAKQFF. The DNA of the CDR3 is TGCAGCGTTGTTTCCCTTGGGACAGGACCCGCCAAGCAGTTCTTC.

This rearrangement joins TRBV27 to TRBJ2-2, with D unresolved. CDR3 length: 16 amino acids. Trimming removed 2 bases from V and 3 bases from J, with 13 bases in between. Germline values: CDR1 MNHEY, CDR2 SMNVEV (reference sequence). The CDR3 region is CASSLNPARYTGELFF. The DNA of the CDR3 is TGTGCCAGCAGTTTAAACCCGGCTAGGTACACCGGGGAGCTGTTTTTT.

The J gene is TRBJ2-7, the V gene TRBV7-9, with D possibly TRBD1 on 6 matching bases. V was shortened by 5 bases and J by 3 bases, with 14 bases between the two germline ends. The V gene's germline CDR1 is SEHNR and CDR2 FQNEAQ (reference sequence). This CDR3 is built from 14 residues. DNA of the CDR3: TGTGCCAGCAGCCCAGGCTTCAGGGGCTACGAGCAGTACTTC. It yields the protein CASSPGFRGYEQYF. The variable domain in full, completed from reference TRBV7-9 and TRBJ2-7, reads DTGVSQNPRHKITKRGQNVTFRCDPISEHNRLYWYRQTLGQGPEFLTYFQNEAQLEKSRLLSDRFSAERPKGSFSTLEIQRTEQGDSAMYLCASSPGFRGYEQYFGPGTRLTVT.

The chain carries TRBV6-2 or TRBV6-3 and TRBJ2-6, with TRBD2 as a possible D gene (5 bases). There are 16 residues in the CDR3. Germline V gene lookup returns CDR1 MNHEY and CDR2 SVGEGT. V gave up 2 bases and J gave up 0 bases, with 8 bases separating them. CDR3 in DNA: TGTGCCAGCAGTTACCTCGGGGACTCTGGGGCCAACGTCCTGACTTTC. Its protein product is CASSYLGDSGANVLTF.

The V call is TRBV7-9, the J call TRBJ2-7; 9 nucleotides agree with TRBD1. In germline, CDR1 is SEHNR, CDR2 FQNEAQ (reference sequence). CDR3 length: 15 residues. Trimming at V came to 4 bases and at J to 2 bases, leaving 6 bases not matched to a gene. The CDR3 sequence is CASSSDRDRAYEQYF. In DNA, the CDR3 is TGTGCCAGCAGCTCTGACCGGGACAGGGCCTACGAGCAGTACTTC.

This chain connects TRBV10-3 to TRBJ2-1; D is perhaps TRBD2 (5 bases). CDR3 size: 17 residues. The germline V gene has CDR1 ENHRY and CDR2 SYGVKD. Trimming cost V 0 bases and J 1 base, with 13 bases left between them. CDR3 protein: CAISESGEVASYNEQFF. CDR3 in DNA: TGTGCCATCAGTGAGTCGGGAGAGGTCGCGTCCTACAATGAGCAGTTCTTC.

The chain is built from TRBV5-1 and TRBJ1-3; D perhaps matches TRBD1 (6 bases). This CDR3 comprises 14 residues. V was cut by 1 base and J by 2 bases, with 7 bases left in between. Per the germline V gene, CDR1 is SGHRS and CDR2 is YFSETQ. CDR3 residues: CASSLTGTGNTIYF. In nucleotides, the CDR3 is TGCGCCAGCAGCTTGACAGGGACTGGAAACACCATATATTTT.

The chain combines TRBV2 with TRBJ2-1; 10 bases map to TRBD2. CDR1 and CDR2 (germline): SNHLY, FYNNEI. After removal of 6 bases from V and 6 bases from J, the junction contained 8 bases not matched to a gene. The CDR3 covers 15 residues. In nucleotides, the CDR3 is TGTGCCAGCAGATCAAGCGGGGGGGCAGGCAATGAGCAGTTCTTC. It encodes CASRSSGGAGNEQFF. The whole variable domain, filled in from reference TRBV2 and TRBJ2-1, reads EPEVTQTPSHQVTQMGQEVILRCVPISNHLYFYWYRQILGQKVEFLVSFYNNEISEKSEIFDDQFSVERPDGSNFTLKIRSTKLEDSAMYFCASRSSGGAGNEQFFGPGTRLTVL.

The DNA for the CDR3 is TGTGCCAGCAGTGGTCGACAGGGGAACACTGAAGCTTTCTTT. It specifies CASSGRQGNTEAFF. The chain uses TRBV2 and TRBJ1-1; 7 bases line up with TRBD1. Germline V gene data show CDR1 as SNHLY and CDR2 as FYNNEI. The length of the CDR3 is 14 residues. The trim removed 4 bases at V and 1 base at J, leaving 3 bases unmatched. The entire variable domain, with the rest obtained from reference TRBV2 and TRBJ1-1, is as follows: EPEVTQTPSHQVTQMGQEVILRCVPISNHLYFYWYRQILGQKVEFLVSFYNNEISEKSEIFDDQFSVERPDGSNFTLKIRSTKLEDSAMYFCASSGRQGNTEAFFGQGTRLTVV.

This rearrangement joins TRBV24-1 to TRBJ2-7; D not resolved. This CDR3 region has 14 residues. The V end lost 3 bases, the J end lost 4 bases, and 12 bases lay between the germline ends. The germline CDR1 and CDR2 sequences are KGHDR and SFDVKD. CDR3 in DNA: TGTGCCACCAGTGATCCCAGGCTGAAGTACGAGCAGTACTTC. Amino acids: CATSDPRLKYEQYF.

The chain joins TRBV2 to TRBJ1-4, with 7 positions matching TRBD1. V shed 5 bases, J shed 2 bases, and the junction held 2 bases outside the gene matches. The CDR3 totals 14 residues. Looked up from germline, CDR1 is SNHLY and CDR2 is FYNNEI. Here the CDR3 DNA reads TGTGCCAGCAGTAAGACAGGGACTAATGAAAAACTGTTTTTT. Its translation is CASSKTGTNEKLFF.

The chain joins TRBV28 to TRBJ2-5; D gene ambiguous. CDR1 and CDR2 (germline): MDHEN, SYDVKM. V gave up 9 bases and J gave up 3 bases, with 14 bases separating them. The CDR3 is made up of 13 amino acids. CDR3 in amino acids: CASSLAGKETQYF. CDR3 bases: TGTGCCAGTTCCCTGGCTGGAAAAGAGACCCAGTACTTC.

CDR3 sequence (DNA): TGTGCCACCAGTGATTCTGGGACAGATGGCTACACCTTC. This translates into CATSDSGTDGYTF. The chain employs TRBV24-1 and TRBJ1-2; 7 nucleotides align to TRBD1. CDR3 length equals 13 residues. Germline lookup yields CDR1 KGHDR and CDR2 SFDVKD. Trimming at V came to 2 bases and at J to 6 bases, leaving 2 bases not matched to a gene.

The chain has TRBV6-5 and TRBJ2-3; D is unclear. V was shortened by 7 bases and J by 2 bases, with 10 bases between the two germline ends. Germline-derived CDR1 and CDR2 are MNHEY and SVGAGI. The CDR3 runs to 13 residues. As DNA, the CDR3 is TGTGCCAGCACCCCGCCCTACACAGATACGCAGTATTTT. It is translated as CASTPPYTDTQYF.

The chain couples TRBV19 to TRBJ2-7; TRBD1 matches 9 bases. The CDR3 covers 14 residues. Germline trimming cut 6 bases from V and 1 base from J; bases unmatched to any gene: 4. The germline CDR1 and CDR2 sequences are LNHDA and SQIVND (reference sequence). DNA of the CDR3: TGTGCCAGTAGCCCGGACAGGGGATCCTACGAGCAGTACTTC. Its protein product is CASSPDRGSYEQYF.

This clone was counted a single time. Other DNA sequences from this sample encode an identical CDR3 as well. The V and J genes are TRBV6-2 or TRBV6-3 and TRBJ2-7, with D possibly matching TRBD1 (6 bases). The V gene lost 2 bases and the J gene lost 2 bases, with 10 bases spanning the gap. Germline assignment: CDR1 MNHEY and CDR2 SVGEGT. CDR3 length: 14 amino acids. The CDR3 nucleotides read TGTGCCAGCAGTTACCCACAGGGTCCCTACGAGCAGTACTTC. This codes for CASSYPQGPYEQYF.

This chain joins TRBV12-3 or TRBV12-4 and TRBJ1-2; no reliable D call. V shed 5 bases and J shed 7 bases, with 11 bases lying between them. The CDR3 covers 12 residues. CDR3 nucleotide sequence: TGTGCCAGCAGTCCGACTAGCGCTGGCTACACCTTC. Translated, it gives CASSPTSAGYTF.

V gene TRBV5-1 combines with J gene TRBJ2-1; 11 bases are shared with TRBD1. With 3 bases clipped from V and 10 bases from J, the junction kept 12 bases outside the gene matches. This CDR3 is 16 amino acids long. Germline values: CDR1 SGHRS, CDR2 YFSETQ. DNA for the CDR3: TGCGCCAGCAGCTCGGACAGGGGGCGGATAGTAGGAGAGCAGTTCTTC. It codes for CASSSDRGRIVGEQFF.

The rearrangement joins TRBV5-1 to TRBJ1-2; D ambiguous. V was clipped by 0 bases and J by 6 bases, with 9 bases between them. The V gene's germline CDR1 is SGHRS and CDR2 YFSETQ. The CDR3 is 13 amino acids. CDR3 in amino acids: CASSLDSKHGYTF. CDR3 nucleotides: TGCGCCAGCAGCTTGGACAGCAAACATGGCTACACCTTC.

This rearrangement joins TRBV28 to TRBJ1-4, with TRBD1 matching over 7 bases. Unmatched junction bases numbered 6, after V lost 1 base and J lost 4 bases. The CDR3 consists of 16 residues. CDR1 and CDR2 from the germline V gene are MDHEN and SYDVKM. The CDR3 is CASSLLPGQSNEKLFF. CDR3 coding DNA: TGTGCCAGCAGTTTATTACCGGGACAGAGTAATGAAAAACTGTTTTTT.

Here the CDR3 DNA reads TGTGCCAGCAGCTCCTACAGGGGCCCTATGAACACTGAAGCTTTCTTT. Protein sequence: CASSSYRGPMNTEAFF. V usage is TRBV5-8 and J usage is TRBJ1-1; 7 bases line up with TRBD1. The ends lost 3 bases at V and 0 bases at J; junction bases unmatched: 8. Germline CDR1 reads SGHTS; CDR2 reads YDEGEE. CDR3 size: 16 residues.

A single count supports this clone. The genes are TRBV2 and TRBJ2-7; maybe TRBD2 (7 bases). The V end was cut by 3 bases, the J end by 2 bases, with 11 bases between. The CDR3 is 14 residues long. CDR1 is SNHLY and CDR2 is FYNNEI in the germline V gene. CDR3 residues: CASSDMGGPYEQYF. The CDR3 DNA reads TGTGCCAGCAGTGATATGGGGGGGCCCTACGAGCAGTACTTC.